Listed below are T cell receptor beta chains from one sample, sequenced in a study of blood T cell repertoires in COVID-19. Profiled with immunoSEQ multiplex PCR; TCRdb holds only in-frame clones, not every one. The sample lists 150,000 to 200,000 clones, around 74% occurring once. Sequencing input: peripheral blood. The receptor source for this set is an elderly woman with acute or convalescent COVID-19. CDR3s include the opening cysteine and the closing phenylalanine or tryptophan. Fields, in order: V gene, D gene, clone size, J gene, CDR3 DNA, CDR3 protein. The D gene is left open where the match is weak. Not all rows give a size; the values are once, few, many and, for expanded clones, a class.

>TRBV2|TRBD1|-|TRBJ2-5
TGTGCCAGCAGGGTCCAGACAGGGAGACAAGAGACCCAGTACTTC
CASRVQTGRQETQYF
>TRBV10-3|TRBD2|-|TRBJ2-3
TGTGCCATCACTCAACAGCGGGAGAGCACAGATACGCAGTATTTT
CAITQQRESTDTQYF
>TRBV28|-|-|TRBJ2-7
TGTGCCAGCAGTTTAGGGGGGTCCTACGAGCAGTACTTC
CASSLGGSYEQYF
>TRBV29-1|TRBD2|-|TRBJ2-3
TGCAGCGTGGGGACTAGCGGGTCGGGTGATACGCAGTATTTT
CSVGTSGSGDTQYF
>TRBV28|TRBD2|-|TRBJ2-7
TGTGCCAGCAGCCCGCCCCAAGGACTAGCGGGAGCATTAGACTACGAGCAGTACTTC
CASSPPQGLAGALDYEQYF
>TRBV4-2|TRBD2|-|TRBJ2-2
TGTGCCAGCAGCCAGTCTAGCGGGACGGGGTCCGGGGAGCTGTTTTTT
CASSQSSGTGSGELFF
>TRBV6-1|-|-|TRBJ1-2
TGTGCCAGCAGTGATGTAACAGGGTCGGGCTATGGCTACACCTTC
CASSDVTGSGYGYTF
>TRBV28|TRBD1|many|TRBJ2-3
TGTGCCAGCACGGACAGGAAAGGTTCTTCAGATACGCAGTATTTT
CASTDRKGSSDTQYF
>TRBV6-5|TRBD2|-|TRBJ2-2
TGTGCCAGCAGCACGGGGGGAAACACCGGGGAGCTGTTTTTT
CASSTGGNTGELFF
>TRBV6-5|TRBD1|-|TRBJ2-7
TGTGCCAGCGGGACAGCTCACCTCCACTACGAGCAGTACTTC
CASGTAHLHYEQYF
>TRBV10-3|-|-|TRBJ1-5
TGTGCCATCAGTGTAGCCGGGGGGGATCAGCCCCAGCATTTT
CAISVAGGDQPQHF
>TRBV10-3|TRBD1|-|TRBJ1-5
TGTGCCATCAGTGGGATGGAGGGGGCAAATCAGCCCCAGCATTTT
CAISGMEGANQPQHF
>TRBV15|TRBD2|-|TRBJ2-3
TGTGCCACCAGCAGAGGTCTAGCGGGAGAGTATACGCAGTATTTT
CATSRGLAGEYTQYF